The TCR beta chain under discussion was sequenced for a study of blood T cells in healthy people across ages. A second PCR, run for about 6 to 12 cycles, used a sample-barcoded 5' primer plus a J-beta primer mix. Each sample provided no less than 2.5 million CDR3-containing paired-end reads. Each CDR3 protein is one row after TCRdb ran MiXCR on the 5' RACE reads. Of fewer than 2 million distinct CDR3 sequences in the sample, about two fifths are singletons; the top ten hold approximately 22%. The V end lost 2 bases, the J end lost 8 bases, and 18 bases lay between the germline ends. The CDR3 contains 15 residues. Looked up from germline, CDR1 is LGHDT and CDR2 is YNNKEL (reference sequence). Donor samples were obtained from healthy Caucasian individuals from Russia, aged 6 to 90. A remark on this clonotype: Its antigen remains unidentified.

Findings and caveats of the study: Among T cells, TCR beta diversity per million cells dropped roughly linearly as age rose.

Sample: blood. This receptor was obtained from a human donor in good health. The gene calls are TRBV3-1 and TRBJ1-2; D gene uncertain. CDR3 in DNA: TGTGCCAGCAGCCAATACAATCGACATTATGGGGGCTACACCTTC. Its protein is CASSQYNRHYGGYTF.